This TCR beta chain was recovered during a study of blood T cell repertoires in COVID-19. The wider study: PBMCs, B-cell-depleted T cells, or T cells provided the cDNA or gDNA that made up the material.

The Seattle site enrolled patients during active infection and followed them longitudinally. The table came from immunoSEQ multiplex PCR; TCRdb's copy has only in-frame clones and leaves some out. Among about 530,000 clones, approximately 88% were seen once, and the ten largest hold roughly 7.4%. Trimming took off 5 bases at V and 2 bases at J, with 10 bases between the two ends. The CDR3 extends over 14 amino acids. Germline lookup yields CDR1 LNHDA and CDR2 SQIVND (reference sequence). This rearrangement joins TRBV19 to TRBJ1-5, with D maybe TRBD1 (5 bases). What was sequenced was peripheral blood. This clonotype was sampled from a woman in her fifties or sixties with COVID-19, enrolled during active disease. The CDR3 protein is CASSQGLGNQPQHF. In DNA form, the CDR3 reads TGTGCCAGTAGTCAGGGATTAGGCAATCAGCCCCAGCATTTT.